This entry lists 23 T cell receptor beta chains sequenced from one sample in a study of shared clonotypes between healthy human individuals. CD8 cells classed as naive were CD45RO-negative and positively selected for CCR7, excluding terminally differentiated effector memory CD45RA+ cells. The assay was immunoSEQ multiplex PCR, and TCRdb's table has in-frame clones only and misses some. The profile shows about 2 million clones, approximately 94% of them singletons. The sample consisted of naive CD8+ T cells sorted from blood. The receptors shown here come from a man younger than 35 in good health.

The J gene is TRBJ2-3, the V gene TRBV6-5; D not resolved. The ends were cut back, 2 bases at V and 6 bases at J, with 9 bases in the middle. The germline CDR1 and CDR2 sequences are MNHEY and SVGAGI. This CDR3 comprises 13 residues. CDR3 nucleotides: TGTGCCAGCAGTTACCATCTAGACGATACGCAGTATTTT. It codes for CASSYHLDDTQYF.

The chain has TRBV10-1 and TRBJ2-5; no clear D gene. CDR3 length: 16 amino acids. Deletions cut 9 bases from V and 3 bases from J, with 23 bases between. CDR1 and CDR2 from the germline V gene are WNHNN and SYGVQD (reference sequence). The chain's CDR3 is CARVLEHCKIKETQYF. The CDR3 DNA follows: TGCGCCAGAGTCCTAGAGCACTGTAAAATTAAAGAGACCCAGTACTTC.

For this clone: Additional DNA sequences in this sample encode the identical CDR3. This chain joins TRBV5-6 and TRBJ1-1; D gene ambiguous. V was pared by 0 bases and J by 7 bases, with 7 bases between. This CDR3 has 12 residues. Per germline, CDR1 SGHDT and CDR2 YYEEEE. The CDR3: CASSLGSVEAFF. DNA for the CDR3: TGTGCCAGCAGCTTGGGTTCCGTTGAAGCTTTCTTT.

The chain recombines TRBV9 with TRBJ2-1; 9 bases match TRBD2. CDR1 is SGDLS and CDR2 is YYNGEE in the germline V gene. The CDR3 totals 19 residues. J gave up 8 bases and V 0 bases, and 18 bases lay outside the gene matches. The CDR3 DNA is TGTGCCAGCAGCGTAGGGGCCATAGCGGGAGCTCCGAAGGGGGATGAGCAGTTCTTC. Protein sequence: CASSVGAIAGAPKGDEQFF.

The rearrangement joins TRBV6-1 to TRBJ1-6; D not certain. V was pared by 2 bases and J by 15 bases, with 23 bases between. The CDR3 is 16 amino acids. Germline CDR1 reads MNHNS; CDR2 reads SASEGT. The CDR3 bases are TGTGCCAGCAGTGAAATGGGCAGTTTCTCCTTATTCGTCCTCCACTTT. Translating it yields CASSEMGSFSLFVLHF.

The J gene is TRBJ1-2, the V gene TRBV5-6; 7 bases match TRBD1. CDR1 and CDR2 from the germline V gene are SGHDT and YYEEEE. The CDR3 covers 15 residues. The trim removed 4 bases at V and 0 bases at J, leaving 6 bases unmatched. DNA of the CDR3: TGTGCCAGCAGCCGAGGGACAGTTACTAACTATGGCTACACCTTC. Its protein product is CASSRGTVTNYGYTF.

This clone appeared once. The genes are TRBV6-5 and TRBJ1-5, with D hard to call. The germline V gene has CDR1 MNHEY and CDR2 SVGAGI. V was pared by 6 bases and J by 1 base, with 10 bases between. The length of the CDR3 is 14 residues. The CDR3, as DNA: TGTGCCAGCAGCCCCCTAGGGAGCAATCAGCCCCAGCATTTT. Translated, it gives CASSPLGSNQPQHF.

This chain joins TRBV4-1 and TRBJ2-7; D not resolved. The germline V and J ends were trimmed by 8 bases and 0 bases, with 14 bases remaining between them. The CDR3 loop spans 14 amino acids. CDR1 MGHRA and CDR2 YSYEKL come from the germline V gene. The CDR3 DNA is TGCGCCAGCGCGATTGATCCGGTCTCCTACGAGCAGTACTTC. Protein: CASAIDPVSYEQYF.

The CDR3, as DNA: TGTGCCAGCAGCCCGACCGGGGCCGACTACGAGCAGTACTTC. Translated: CASSPTGADYEQYF. The V and J genes are TRBV11-3 and TRBJ2-7; D may match TRBD1 or TRBD2 (5 bases each). The CDR3 sequence is 14 residues long. Germline CDR1 reads SGHNT; CDR2 reads YENEEA. The V gene lost 5 bases and the J gene lost 3 bases, with 14 bases spanning the gap.

In the case of this clone: Other DNA sequences from this sample encode an identical CDR3 as well. This chain uses TRBV10-3 with TRBJ1-2; D call uncertain. V shed 2 bases and J shed 1 base, with 8 bases lying between them. The CDR3 runs to 14 residues. Germline V gives CDR1 ENHRY, CDR2 SYGVKD. CDR3 nucleotides: TGTGCCATCAGTGAGGAAGGGCGTAACTATGGCTACACCTTC. Encoded protein: CAISEEGRNYGYTF.

About this clone itself: Other DNA sequences in this specimen translate into the identical CDR3. The V gene is TRBV7-9, the J gene TRBJ2-2, with D unresolved. CDR1 and CDR2 from the germline V gene are SEHNR and FQNEAQ (reference sequence). CDR3 length: 13 amino acids. The germline V and J ends were trimmed by 5 bases and 5 bases, with 9 bases remaining between them. CDR3 DNA: TGTGCCAGCAGCCCTGGCCTAACCGGGGAGCTGTTTTTT. Encoded protein: CASSPGLTGELFF.

The genes are TRBV4-1 and TRBJ1-2, with a weak D call TRBD1 (5 bases). Trimming pared 5 bases from V and 10 bases from J, leaving 11 bases between. Germline V lookup: CDR1 MGHRA, CDR2 YSYEKL. CDR3 length: 11 amino acids. The DNA of the CDR3 is TGCGCCAGCAGCTTTGGGGCCCTCTACACCTTC. Its protein is CASSFGALYTF.

The J gene is TRBJ2-1, the V gene TRBV5-6, with TRBD2 matching over 9 bases. Germline assignment: CDR1 SGHDT and CDR2 YYEEEE. After removal of 4 bases from V and 5 bases from J, the junction contained 7 bases not matched to a gene. This CDR3 spans 15 amino acids. CDR3 sequence (DNA): TGTGCCAGCAGCCCGGGACTAGCCGGGAACAATGAGCAGTTCTTC. Its translation is CASSPGLAGNNEQFF.

V is TRBV5-4 and J is TRBJ2-2; 7 bases agree with TRBD1. Germline V lookup: CDR1 SGHNT, CDR2 YYREEE (reference sequence). CDR3 length: 15 residues. Trimming at V came to 1 base and at J to 4 bases, leaving 4 bases not matched to a gene. CDR3 DNA: TGTGCCAGCAGCTTGTTACCAGGGGGCACCGGGGAGCTGTTTTTT. It codes for CASSLLPGGTGELFF.

The V call is TRBV7-6, the J call TRBJ2-7, with 8 bases aligning to TRBD2. Germline values: CDR1 SGHVS, CDR2 FNYEAQ. V lost 6 bases and J lost 6; bases outside the gene matches: 10. The CDR3 is 14 residues long. The CDR3 nucleotides are TGTGCCAGCAGTTCACCCGGGGGGGCCGGCGAGCAGTACTTC. This encodes CASSSPGGAGEQYF.

The rearrangement uses TRBV19 and TRBJ1-1; D remains unclear. The CDR3 runs 12 residues. Germline V gene data show CDR1 as LNHDA and CDR2 as SQIVND (reference sequence). V was trimmed by 3 bases and J by 6 bases, leaving 8 bases between them. The CDR3 sequence is CASSMGTPEAFF. The CDR3, as DNA: TGTGCCAGTAGTATGGGCACTCCTGAAGCTTTCTTT. Looking up the rest from reference TRBV19 and TRBJ1-1 gives the full variable domain: DGGITQSPKYLFRKEGQNVTLSCEQNLNHDAMYWYRQDPGQGLRLIYYSQIVNDFQKGDIAEGYSVSREKKESFPLTVTSAQKNPTAFYLCASSMGTPEAFFGQGTRLTVV.

This chain joins TRBV19 and TRBJ1-1, with 7 bases aligning to TRBD1. Germline lookup yields CDR1 LNHDA and CDR2 SQIVND (reference sequence). The V gene end was trimmed by 6 bases and the J gene end by 0 bases; junction bases not matched to a gene: 4. The CDR3 consists of 14 residues. The CDR3 here is CASRPGQMNTEAFF. CDR3 nucleotides: TGTGCCAGTAGGCCGGGACAGATGAACACTGAAGCTTTCTTT.

The CDR3 here is CASSPLASGYGYTF. CDR3 nucleotide sequence: TGTGCCAGCAGTCCCCTAGCTTCGGGCTATGGCTACACCTTC. The chain combines TRBV6-5 with TRBJ1-2; D not certain. The CDR3 runs to 14 residues. In germline, CDR1 is MNHEY, CDR2 SVGAGI. Trimming took 5 bases from V and 4 from J, leaving 14 bases between them.

The CDR3 sequence is CASRPGLAGEAGELFF. The CDR3 DNA reads TGCGCCAGCAGACCAGGACTAGCGGGGGAAGCCGGGGAGCTGTTTTTT. The V and J genes are TRBV5-1 and TRBJ2-2, with 13 positions matching TRBD2. Germline V CDR1 and CDR2: SGHRS, YFSETQ. The CDR3 sequence is 16 residues long. J was trimmed by 6 bases and V by 5 bases; bases with no gene match: 7. Combining the CDR3 with reference TRBV5-1 and TRBJ2-2 gives the whole variable domain KAGVTQTPRYLIKTRGQQVTLSCSPISGHRSVSWYQQTPGQGLQFLFEYFSETQRNKGNFPGRFSGRQFSNSRSEMNVSTLELGDSALYLCASRPGLAGEAGELFFGEGSRLTVL.

As for this clone: The same CDR3 is also encoded by other DNA sequences in this sample. This chain joins TRBV9 and TRBJ2-7; 8 positions match TRBD2. Germline CDR1 and CDR2: SGDLS and YYNGEE. The V segment lost 2 bases and the J segment 0 bases; nucleotides outside the gene matches: 1. The CDR3 is made up of 14 amino acids. In DNA form, the CDR3 reads TGTGCCAGCAGCGTTAGCGGGGCCTCCTACGAGCAGTACTTC. Its translation is CASSVSGASYEQYF.

This clone was observed a few times. This chain connects TRBV28 to TRBJ1-5; the D is unclear. Trimming stripped 3 bases from V and 4 bases from J, with 4 bases between. This CDR3 region has 12 residues. The V gene's germline CDR1 is MDHEN and CDR2 SYDVKM. The CDR3 DNA reads as TGTGCCAGCAGTTTCCAGAATCAGCCCCAGCATTTT. It translates to CASSFQNQPQHF.

A note on this clone: Other DNA variants within this sample encode the same CDR3. V usage is TRBV27 and J usage is TRBJ2-2, with D uncertain. The germline V gene has CDR1 MNHEY and CDR2 SMNVEV (reference sequence). The length of the CDR3 is 12 residues. V lost 5 bases to trimming and J lost 3 bases, with 4 bases between them. DNA of the CDR3: TGTGCCAGCAGTACCTACACCGGGGAGCTGTTTTTT. This sequence encodes CASSTYTGELFF.

This chain connects TRBV6-5 to TRBJ1-4; 10 bases map to TRBD1. The V gene end was trimmed by 5 bases and the J gene end by 8 bases; junction bases not matched to a gene: 8. This CDR3 is 15 amino acids long. CDR1 is MNHEY, CDR2 SVGAGI, per germline. CDR3 amino acids: CASSQFPGQGEKLFF. The DNA of the CDR3 is TGTGCCAGCAGTCAATTTCCGGGACAGGGGGAAAAACTGTTTTTT.